What follows are 17 T cell receptor beta chains derived from one specimen sequenced in a study of PD-1 blockade in classical Hodgkin lymphoma. The time point denotes: cycle 4 day 1 (C4D1), after more than five weeks of nivolumab. All trial patients relapsed after autologous stem cell transplantation. The protocol was immunoSEQ multiplex PCR, while the TCRdb copy is restricted to in-frame clones and leaves out a portion. Of tens of thousands of clones listed, 81% were seen once; the top ten hold roughly 15%. Here the sequenced sample was peripheral blood mononuclear cells (PBMCs), taken before the fourth cycle of nivolumab. These receptors came from a human donor with classical Hodgkin lymphoma.

The V and J genes are TRBV7-9 and TRBJ2-3; possibly TRBD2 for D (6 bases). This CDR3 spans 13 amino acids. Between the trimmed V and J ends, which lost 5 bases and 12 bases, there was a span of 18 bases. Germline CDR1 reads SEHNR; CDR2 reads FQNEAQ (reference sequence). This chain's CDR3 is CASSGPGLHPQYF. Here the CDR3 DNA reads TGTGCCAGCAGCGGGCCGGGACTCCACCCCCAGTATTTT.

The rearrangement joins TRBV5-4 to TRBJ1-1; 9 bases map to TRBD1. Unmatched junction bases numbered 6, after V lost 4 bases and J lost 5 bases. This CDR3 has 14 amino acids. The germline gives CDR1 SGHNT, CDR2 YYREEE (reference sequence). The CDR3 loop reads CASSQGTGTTEAFF. Written as DNA, the CDR3 is TGTGCCAGCAGCCAAGGGACAGGGACAACTGAAGCTTTCTTT.

The chain has TRBV20-1 and TRBJ1-1; D unclear. V lost 7 bases and J 4 bases, leaving 10 bases between the germline ends. The V gene's germline CDR1 is DFQATT and CDR2 SNEGSKA (reference sequence). This CDR3 region has 11 residues. The CDR3 DNA reads TGCAGTGTCAAGGTTGGCACTGAAGCTTTCTTT. Translated, it gives CSVKVGTEAFF.

The chain links TRBV30 to TRBJ2-3; D perhaps matches TRBD2 (5 bases). Deletions cut 0 bases from V and 1 base from J, with 11 bases between. Germline V lookup: CDR1 GTSNPN, CDR2 SVGIG (reference sequence). The CDR3 contains 15 residues. The CDR3 DNA sequence: TGTGCCTGGAGTGTCGGGGAAGCCGGCACAGATACGCAGTATTTT. This sequence encodes CAWSVGEAGTDTQYF.

The CDR3: CASSPNTESYEQYF. In nucleotides, the CDR3 is TGTGCCAGCTCACCCAATACAGAGTCCTACGAGCAGTACTTC. The genes are TRBV18 and TRBJ2-7; D unresolved. The CDR3 covers 14 residues. The V and J ends lost 3 bases and 1 base respectively, with 10 bases between them. The germline V gene encodes CDR1 KGHSH and CDR2 LQKENI. The whole variable domain, filled in from reference TRBV18 and TRBJ2-7, reads NAGVMQNPRHLVRRRGQEARLRCSPMKGHSHVYWYRQLPEEGLKFMVYLQKENIIDESGMPKERFSAEFPKEGPSILRIQQVVRGDSAAYFCASSPNTESYEQYFGPGTRLTVT.

This chain links TRBV5-4 with TRBJ2-2, with 8 nucleotides matching TRBD1. V was clipped by 4 bases and J by 4 bases; unmatched bases: 9. This CDR3 spans 16 amino acids. Germline loops: CDR1 SGHNT, CDR2 YYREEE (reference sequence). The CDR3 loop reads CASSGPTGAGTGELFF. Here the CDR3 DNA reads TGTGCCAGCAGCGGACCGACAGGGGCGGGCACCGGGGAGCTGTTTTTT.

This rearrangement joins TRBV11-1 to TRBJ2-3, with 9 bases identical to TRBD2. The V gene's germline CDR1 is SGHAT and CDR2 FQDESV (reference sequence). The CDR3 is 16 residues long. After removal of 5 bases from V and 6 bases from J, the junction contained 12 bases not matched to a gene. CDR3 DNA: TGTGCCAGCAGCCCACGACTAGCGGCTATGGTGGATACGCAGTATTTT. It yields the protein CASSPRLAAMVDTQYF.

The chain has TRBV10-3 and TRBJ2-7, with TRBD1 identical over 8 bases. The CDR3 spans 14 residues. J was trimmed by 3 bases and V by 6 bases; bases with no gene match: 7. Germline assignment: CDR1 ENHRY and CDR2 SYGVKD. The CDR3 loop is CAISGQGTFYEQYF. CDR3 DNA sequence: TGTGCCATCAGCGGACAGGGAACTTTCTACGAGCAGTACTTC.

This clone showed up just once. This CDR3 reads CAWGTGTGGYEQYF. CDR3 DNA: TGTGCCTGGGGGACCGGGACAGGGGGGTACGAGCAGTACTTC. This chain uses TRBV30 with TRBJ2-7, with TRBD1 identical over 11 bases. CDR1 GTSNPN and CDR2 SVGIG come from the germline V gene (reference sequence). The CDR3 contains 14 residues. J was trimmed by 4 bases and V by 5 bases; bases with no gene match: 7. Looking up the rest from reference TRBV30 and TRBJ2-7 gives the full variable domain: SQTIHQWPATLVQPVGSPLSLECTVEGTSNPNLYWYRQAAGRGLQLLFYSVGIGQISSEVPQNLSASRPQDRQFILSSKKLLLSDSGFYLCAWGTGTGGYEQYFGPGTRLTVT.

The chain is built from TRBV6-5 and TRBJ1-1; a weak D match, TRBD1 (6 bases). V lost 0 bases, J lost 0 bases, and 11 bases lay in between. Germline V CDR1 and CDR2: MNHEY, SVGAGI. The CDR3 is 16 amino acids. CDR3 in DNA: TGTGCCAGCAGTTACTCTGGGGGGCCCGTGAACACTGAAGCTTTCTTT. Translating gives CASSYSGGPVNTEAFF.

This clone came up a few times. The chain employs TRBV6-1 and TRBJ2-7; 7 nucleotides line up with TRBD1. The CDR3 contains 14 residues. The V and J ends lost 5 bases and 4 bases, in that order; junction bases with no gene match: 8. The germline V gene encodes CDR1 MNHNS and CDR2 SASEGT. CDR3 in amino acids: CASSKGDSSYEQYV. CDR3 coding DNA: TGTGCCAGCAGTAAAGGGGACAGTTCTTACGAGCAGTACGTC.

The CDR3 region is CASSPLGRGREQYF. The CDR3, as DNA: TGTGCCAGCAGTCCCCTAGGGAGGGGGCGTGAGCAGTACTTC. V usage is TRBV28 and J usage is TRBJ2-7, with D perhaps matching TRBD1 or TRBD2 (7 bases each). Trimming removed 5 bases from V and 7 bases from J, with 18 bases in between. The CDR3 consists of 14 residues. Germline V gene data show CDR1 as MDHEN and CDR2 as SYDVKM.

The CDR3 loop reads CASSESDRATEAFF. The CDR3 coding sequence is TGTGCCAGCAGTGAATCGGACAGGGCCACTGAAGCTTTCTTT. This chain uses TRBV6-1 with TRBJ1-1, with 8 bases identical to TRBD1. The junction had 3 bases not matched to a gene; V was cut back by 2 bases and J by 4 bases. The CDR3 runs to 14 residues. Germline V gene data show CDR1 as MNHNS and CDR2 as SASEGT.

This clone was seen a single time. The rearrangement links TRBV7-2 to TRBJ2-1, with TRBD2 matching 8 bases. Germline-derived CDR1 and CDR2 are SGHTA and FQGNSA. Losses at the gene ends were 2 bases for V and 0 bases for J; bases not matched to a gene: 0. This CDR3 comprises 15 residues. This chain's CDR3 is CASSLSGSSYNEQFF. CDR3 bases: TGTGCCAGCAGCTTAAGCGGGAGCTCCTACAATGAGCAGTTCTTC.

The gene calls are TRBV28 and TRBJ2-7; 7 nucleotides align to TRBD1. CDR1 is MDHEN and CDR2 is SYDVKM in the germline V gene. V trimming: 4 bases; J trimming: 2 bases; junction bases outside the gene matches: 11. This CDR3 is 16 amino acids long. The CDR3 here is CASSSFDRARAYEQYF. Written as DNA, the CDR3 is TGTGCCAGCAGTTCCTTCGACAGGGCCAGGGCCTACGAGCAGTACTTC. The full variable domain, its missing parts supplied by reference TRBV28 and TRBJ2-7, is DVKVTQSSRYLVKRTGEKVFLECVQDMDHENMFWYRQDPGLGLRLIYFSYDVKMKEKGDIPEGYSVSREKKERFSLILESASTNQTSMYLCASSSFDRARAYEQYFGPGTRLTVT.

The CDR3 here is CASSLYRTSYEQYF. CDR3 coding DNA: TGTGCCAGCAGCTTGTACAGGACATCATACGAGCAGTACTTC. This chain joins TRBV5-8 and TRBJ2-7; D possibly corresponds to TRBD1 (5 bases). V was pared by 1 base and J by 4 bases, with 12 bases between. Germline-derived CDR1 and CDR2 are SGHTS and YDEGEE. The CDR3 contains 14 residues.

This clone came up a few times. This chain links TRBV9 with TRBJ2-3; D is ambiguous. Trimming cost V 3 bases and J 6 bases, with 14 bases left between them. CDR1 and CDR2 from the germline V gene are SGDLS and YYNGEE. The CDR3 contains 14 residues. CDR3 protein: CASSDGTKGDTQYF. CDR3 sequence (DNA): TGTGCCAGCAGCGATGGAACAAAAGGGGATACGCAGTATTTT.